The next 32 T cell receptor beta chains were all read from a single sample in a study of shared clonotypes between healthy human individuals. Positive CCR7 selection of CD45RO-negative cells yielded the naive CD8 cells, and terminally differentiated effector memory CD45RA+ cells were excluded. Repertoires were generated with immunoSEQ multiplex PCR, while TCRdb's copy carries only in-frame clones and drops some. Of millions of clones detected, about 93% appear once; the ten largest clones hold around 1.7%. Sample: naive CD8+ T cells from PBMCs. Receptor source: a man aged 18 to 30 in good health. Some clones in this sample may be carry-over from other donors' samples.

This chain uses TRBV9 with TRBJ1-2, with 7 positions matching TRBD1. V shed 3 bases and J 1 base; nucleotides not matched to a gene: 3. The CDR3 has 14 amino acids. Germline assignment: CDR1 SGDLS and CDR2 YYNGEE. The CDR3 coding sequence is TGTGCCAGCAGCGCGACAGGGATTAACTATGGCTACACCTTC. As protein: CASSATGINYGYTF.

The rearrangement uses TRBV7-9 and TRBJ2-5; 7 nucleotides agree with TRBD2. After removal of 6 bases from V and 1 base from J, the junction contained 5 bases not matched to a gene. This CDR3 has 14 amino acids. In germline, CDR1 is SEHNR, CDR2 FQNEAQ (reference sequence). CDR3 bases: TGTGCCAGCAGAGGGGCTAGCGGCCAAGAGACCCAGTACTTC. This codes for CASRGASGQETQYF.

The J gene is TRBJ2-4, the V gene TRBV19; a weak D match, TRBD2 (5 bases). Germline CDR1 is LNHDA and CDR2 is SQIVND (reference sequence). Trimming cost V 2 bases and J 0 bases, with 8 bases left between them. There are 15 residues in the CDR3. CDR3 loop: CASSIRDVAKNIQYF. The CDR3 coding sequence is TGTGCCAGTAGTATACGGGATGTAGCCAAAAACATTCAGTACTTC.

CDR3 loop: CASSRGLAEETQYF. CDR3 sequence (DNA): TGTGCCAGCAGCCGTGGACTAGCGGAAGAGACCCAGTACTTC. This chain links TRBV5-4 with TRBJ2-5, with 10 bases aligning to TRBD2. In germline, CDR1 is SGHNT, CDR2 YYREEE (reference sequence). The CDR3 totals 14 residues. V lost 4 bases to trimming and J lost 3 bases; unmatched junction nucleotides: 3.

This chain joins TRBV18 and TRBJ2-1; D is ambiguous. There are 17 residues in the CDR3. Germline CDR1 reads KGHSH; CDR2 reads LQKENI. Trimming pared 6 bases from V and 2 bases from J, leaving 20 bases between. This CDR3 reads CASSQSPRHYTYNEQFF. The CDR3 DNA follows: TGTGCCAGCTCCCAAAGTCCCAGACATTATACCTACAATGAGCAGTTCTTC.

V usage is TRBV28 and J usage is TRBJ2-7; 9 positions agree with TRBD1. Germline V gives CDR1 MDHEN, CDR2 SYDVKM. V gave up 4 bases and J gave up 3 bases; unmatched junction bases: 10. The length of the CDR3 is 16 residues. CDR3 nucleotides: TGTGCCAGCAGTTATAACAGGGGGCGAGGCTTCTACGAGCAGTACTTC. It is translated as CASSYNRGRGFYEQYF. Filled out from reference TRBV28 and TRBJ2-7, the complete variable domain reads DVKVTQSSRYLVKRTGEKVFLECVQDMDHENMFWYRQDPGLGLRLIYFSYDVKMKEKGDIPEGYSVSREKKERFSLILESASTNQTSMYLCASSYNRGRGFYEQYFGPGTRLTVT.

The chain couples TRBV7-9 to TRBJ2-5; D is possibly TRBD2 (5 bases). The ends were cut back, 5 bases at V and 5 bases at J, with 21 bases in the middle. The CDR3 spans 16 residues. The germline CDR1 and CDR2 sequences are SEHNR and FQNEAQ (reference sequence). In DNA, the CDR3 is TGTGCCAGCAGCGCAGACGGATGGGAGCTTCGGGAGACCCAGTACTTC. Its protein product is CASSADGWELRETQYF.

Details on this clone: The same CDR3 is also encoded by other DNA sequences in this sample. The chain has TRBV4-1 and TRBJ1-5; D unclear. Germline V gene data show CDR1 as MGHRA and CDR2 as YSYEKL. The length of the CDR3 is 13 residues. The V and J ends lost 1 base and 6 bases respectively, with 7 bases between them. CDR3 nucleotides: TGCGCCAGCAGCCAAGTTCTGGGTCAGCCCCAGCATTTT. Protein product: CASSQVLGQPQHF.

CDR3 amino acids: CAISEGLAGANSYNEQFF. The CDR3 DNA reads TGTGCCATCAGTGAGGGACTAGCGGGAGCGAACTCCTACAATGAGCAGTTCTTC. The genes are TRBV10-3 and TRBJ2-1; 13 bases map to TRBD2. Germline CDR1 reads ENHRY; CDR2 reads SYGVKD. The CDR3 loop spans 18 amino acids. The V gene end was trimmed by 2 bases and the J gene end by 0 bases; junction bases not matched to a gene: 4.

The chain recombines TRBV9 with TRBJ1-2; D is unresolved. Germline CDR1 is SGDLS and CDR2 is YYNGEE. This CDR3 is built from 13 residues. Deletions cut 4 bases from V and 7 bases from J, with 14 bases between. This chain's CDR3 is CASSPGDVRGYTF. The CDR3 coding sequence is TGTGCCAGCAGCCCTGGGGATGTGCGTGGCTACACCTTC.

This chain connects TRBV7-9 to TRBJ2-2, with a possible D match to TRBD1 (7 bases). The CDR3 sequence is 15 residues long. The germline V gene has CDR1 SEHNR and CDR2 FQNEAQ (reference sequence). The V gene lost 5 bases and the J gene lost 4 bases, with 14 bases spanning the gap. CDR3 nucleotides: TGTGCCAGCAGCGACCAGGGGGGTGGCACCGGGGAGCTGTTTTTT. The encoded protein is CASSDQGGGTGELFF.

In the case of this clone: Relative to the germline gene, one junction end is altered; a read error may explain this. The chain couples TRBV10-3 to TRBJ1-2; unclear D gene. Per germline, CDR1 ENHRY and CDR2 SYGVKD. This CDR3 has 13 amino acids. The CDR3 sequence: CAISDSPSVGPLF. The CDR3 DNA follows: TGTGCCATCAGTGACTCCCCGTCTGTGGGCCCCCTCTTC.

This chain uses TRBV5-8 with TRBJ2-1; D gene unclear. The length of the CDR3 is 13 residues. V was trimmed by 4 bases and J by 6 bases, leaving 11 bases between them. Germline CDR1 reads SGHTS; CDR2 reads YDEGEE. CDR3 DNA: TGTGCCAGCAGCCCGCGCTCAAGCAATGAGCAGTTCTTC. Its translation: CASSPRSSNEQFF. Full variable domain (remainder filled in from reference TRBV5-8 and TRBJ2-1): EAGVTQSPTHLIKTRGQQATLRCSPISGHTSVYWYQQALGLGLQFLLWYDEGEERNRGNFPPRFSGRQFPNYSSELNVNALELEDSALYLCASSPRSSNEQFFGPGTRLTVL.

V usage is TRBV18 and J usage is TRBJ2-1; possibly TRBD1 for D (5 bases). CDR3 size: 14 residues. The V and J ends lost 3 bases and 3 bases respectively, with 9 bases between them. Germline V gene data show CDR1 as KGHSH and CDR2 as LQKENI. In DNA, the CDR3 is TGTGCCAGCTCACCTCTCAGGGACTACAATGAGCAGTTCTTC. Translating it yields CASSPLRDYNEQFF.

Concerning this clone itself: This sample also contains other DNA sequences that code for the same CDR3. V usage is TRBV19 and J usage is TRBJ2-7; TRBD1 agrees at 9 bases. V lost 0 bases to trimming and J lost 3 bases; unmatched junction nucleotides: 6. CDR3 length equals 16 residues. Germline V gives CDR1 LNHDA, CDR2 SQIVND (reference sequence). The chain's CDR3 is CASSIDLRTGDYEQYF. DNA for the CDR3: TGTGCCAGTAGTATAGATCTGAGGACAGGGGACTACGAGCAGTACTTC.

In DNA form, the CDR3 reads TGTGCCAGCACAAACCCGGGACAGCCCACAGATACGCAGTATTTT. Protein product: CASTNPGQPTDTQYF. The V and J genes are TRBV2 and TRBJ2-3; TRBD1 aligns across 7 bases. There are 15 residues in the CDR3. V gave up 7 bases and J gave up 2 bases; unmatched junction bases: 9. The germline gives CDR1 SNHLY, CDR2 FYNNEI.

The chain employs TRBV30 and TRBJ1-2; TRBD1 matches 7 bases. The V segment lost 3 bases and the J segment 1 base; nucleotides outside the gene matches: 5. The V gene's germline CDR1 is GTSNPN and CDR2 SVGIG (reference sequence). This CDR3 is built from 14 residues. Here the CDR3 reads CAWSRDSGNYGYTF. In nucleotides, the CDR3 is TGTGCCTGGAGCCGGGACAGCGGTAACTATGGCTACACCTTC.

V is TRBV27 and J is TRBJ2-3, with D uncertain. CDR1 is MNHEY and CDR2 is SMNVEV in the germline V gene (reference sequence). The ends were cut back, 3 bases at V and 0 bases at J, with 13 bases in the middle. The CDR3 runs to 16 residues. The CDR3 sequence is CASSFSGVLSTDTQYF. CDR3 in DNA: TGTGCCAGCAGTTTTAGTGGGGTCCTTAGCACAGATACGCAGTATTTT.

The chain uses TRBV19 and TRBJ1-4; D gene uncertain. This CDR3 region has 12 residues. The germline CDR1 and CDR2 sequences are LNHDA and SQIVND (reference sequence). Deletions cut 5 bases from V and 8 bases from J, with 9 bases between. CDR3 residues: CASSQPGEKLFF. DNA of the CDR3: TGTGCCAGTAGTCAGCCGGGGGAAAAACTGTTTTTT.

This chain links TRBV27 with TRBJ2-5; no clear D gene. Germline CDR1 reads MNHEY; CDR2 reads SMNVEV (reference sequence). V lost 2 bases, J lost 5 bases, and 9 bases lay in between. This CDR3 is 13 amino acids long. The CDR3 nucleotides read TGTGCCAGCAGTTTAACGGTGGCGGAGACCCAGTACTTC. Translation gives CASSLTVAETQYF.

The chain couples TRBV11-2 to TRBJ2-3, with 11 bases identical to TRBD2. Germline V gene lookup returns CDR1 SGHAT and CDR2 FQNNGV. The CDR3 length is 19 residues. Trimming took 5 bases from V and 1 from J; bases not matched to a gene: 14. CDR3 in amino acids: CASSARLAGTYFGTDTQYF. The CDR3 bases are TGTGCCAGCAGCGCGCGACTAGCGGGGACCTACTTCGGCACAGATACGCAGTATTTT.

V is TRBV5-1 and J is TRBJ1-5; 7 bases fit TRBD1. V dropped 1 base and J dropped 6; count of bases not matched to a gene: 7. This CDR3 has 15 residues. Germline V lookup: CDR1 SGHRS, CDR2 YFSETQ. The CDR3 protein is CASSLTGDESQPQHF. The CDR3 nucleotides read TGCGCCAGCAGCTTGACAGGGGATGAGTCTCAGCCCCAGCATTTT.

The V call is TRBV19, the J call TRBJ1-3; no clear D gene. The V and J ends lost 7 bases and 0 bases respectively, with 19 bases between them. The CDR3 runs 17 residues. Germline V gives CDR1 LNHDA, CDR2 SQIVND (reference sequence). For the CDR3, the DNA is TGTGCCAGTACCCAAGACCACGACGCGTACTCTGGAAACACCATATATTTT. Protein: CASTQDHDAYSGNTIYF.

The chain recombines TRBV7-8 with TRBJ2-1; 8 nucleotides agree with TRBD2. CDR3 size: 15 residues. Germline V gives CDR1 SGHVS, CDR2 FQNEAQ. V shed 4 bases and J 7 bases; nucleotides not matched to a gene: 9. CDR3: CASSSGLGLGNEQFF. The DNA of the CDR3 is TGTGCCAGCAGCTCGGGACTAGGGCTAGGAAATGAGCAGTTCTTC.

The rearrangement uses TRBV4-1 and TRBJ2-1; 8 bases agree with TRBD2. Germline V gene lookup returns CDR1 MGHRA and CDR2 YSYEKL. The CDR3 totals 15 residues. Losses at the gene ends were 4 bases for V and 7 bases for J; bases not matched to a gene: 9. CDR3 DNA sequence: TGCGCCAGCAGCCCCCTAGCGGGTGGCGGGAATGAGCAGTTCTTC. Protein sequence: CASSPLAGGGNEQFF.

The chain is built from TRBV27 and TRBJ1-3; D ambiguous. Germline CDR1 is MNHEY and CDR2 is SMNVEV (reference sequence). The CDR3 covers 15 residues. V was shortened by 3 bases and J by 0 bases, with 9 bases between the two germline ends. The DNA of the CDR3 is TGTGCCAGCAGTTTTGGGCTAGACTCTGGAAACACCATATATTTT. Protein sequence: CASSFGLDSGNTIYF.

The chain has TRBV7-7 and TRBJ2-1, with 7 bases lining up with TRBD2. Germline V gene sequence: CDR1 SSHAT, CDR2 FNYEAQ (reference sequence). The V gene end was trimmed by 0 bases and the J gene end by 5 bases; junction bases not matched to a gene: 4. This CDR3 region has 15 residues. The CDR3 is CASSLALAGDNEQFF. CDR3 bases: TGTGCCAGCAGCTTAGCGCTGGCGGGAGACAATGAGCAGTTCTTC. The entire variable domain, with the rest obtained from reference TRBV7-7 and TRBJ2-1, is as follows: GAGVSQSPRYKVTKRGQDVTLRCDPISSHATLYWYQQALGQGPEFLTYFNYEAQPDKSGLPSDRFSAERPEGSISTLTIQRTEQRDSAMYRCASSLALAGDNEQFFGPGTRLTVL.

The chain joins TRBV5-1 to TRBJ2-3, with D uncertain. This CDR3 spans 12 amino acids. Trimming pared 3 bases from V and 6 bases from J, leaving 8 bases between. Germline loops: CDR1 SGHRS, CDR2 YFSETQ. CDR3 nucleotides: TGCGCCAGCAGCTCCGTGGGGGATACGCAGTATTTT. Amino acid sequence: CASSSVGDTQYF.

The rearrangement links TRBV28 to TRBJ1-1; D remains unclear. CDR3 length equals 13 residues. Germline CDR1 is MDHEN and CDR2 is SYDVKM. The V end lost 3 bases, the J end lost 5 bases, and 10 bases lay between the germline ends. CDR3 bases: TGTGCCAGCAGTTTGAGGGAGTGGACTGAAGCTTTCTTT. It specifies CASSLREWTEAFF. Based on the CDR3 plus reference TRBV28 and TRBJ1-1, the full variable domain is DVKVTQSSRYLVKRTGEKVFLECVQDMDHENMFWYRQDPGLGLRLIYFSYDVKMKEKGDIPEGYSVSREKKERFSLILESASTNQTSMYLCASSLREWTEAFFGQGTRLTVV.

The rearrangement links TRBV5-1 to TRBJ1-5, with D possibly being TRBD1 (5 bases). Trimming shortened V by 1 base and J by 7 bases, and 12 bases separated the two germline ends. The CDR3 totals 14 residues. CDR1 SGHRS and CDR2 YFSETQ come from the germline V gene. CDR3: CASSLWGRGQPQHF. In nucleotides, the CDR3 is TGCGCCAGCAGCTTGTGGGGGAGGGGCCAGCCCCAGCATTTT.

The CDR3 spells CASSLGGAGYYEQYF. In nucleotides, the CDR3 is TGTGCCAGCAGCTTGGGCGGAGCAGGATATTACGAGCAGTACTTC. This rearrangement joins TRBV11-2 to TRBJ2-7; D gene uncertain. Trimming cost V 3 bases and J 4 bases, with 16 bases left between them. Per germline, CDR1 SGHAT and CDR2 FQNNGV. The CDR3 is 15 amino acids.

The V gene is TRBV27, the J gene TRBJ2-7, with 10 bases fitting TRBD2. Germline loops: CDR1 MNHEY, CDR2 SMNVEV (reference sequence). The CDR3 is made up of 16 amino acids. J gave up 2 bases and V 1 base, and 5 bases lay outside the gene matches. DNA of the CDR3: TGTGCCAGCAGTTTATTCGCAGCGGGAGGGCCCTACGAGCAGTACTTC. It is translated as CASSLFAAGGPYEQYF.